This is a list of T cell receptor beta chains from one sample in a study of blood T cell repertoires in COVID-19. Repertoires were generated with immunoSEQ multiplex PCR, while TCRdb's copy carries only in-frame clones and drops some. The table shows 380,000 or so clones, with over 75% occurring only once. The sample taken for sequencing was PBMCs or T cells enriched from blood (not recorded which). The receptors come from a woman aged 35 to 49 with acute COVID-19. CDR3s include the opening cysteine and the closing phenylalanine or tryptophan. Each record gives: CDR3 DNA, CDR3 protein, V gene, D gene, J gene, clone size. A D gene is named only where the DNA matches it firmly. Some rows mark clone size as missing; the rest say once, few, many or name a class of expanded clone.

TGTGCCAGTACAGCGGGGGGGACAGATACGCAGTATTTT CASTAGGTDTQYF TRBV19 TRBD2 TRBJ2-3 once
TGTGCCATCACTGACAGGGGGACTGAAGCTTTCTTT CAITDRGTEAFF TRBV10-3 TRBD1 TRBJ1-1 -
TGTGCCAGCAGCTATTACAGGGACTACGAGCAGTACTTC CASSYYRDYEQYF TRBV11-3 - TRBJ2-7 -
TGTGCCAGCAGTTTACCTCAGACTAGCGGGGGTAGGCTGTTCTTC CASSLPQTSGGRLFF TRBV27 TRBD2 TRBJ2-1 -
TGTGCCAGCAGCATAAGTAGCGGGTTCAACACCGGGGAGCTGTTTTTT CASSISSGFNTGELFF TRBV13 TRBD2 TRBJ2-2 -
TGTGCCAGTCCGTCGGAGCGGGGGGGCAAAACCGGGGAGCTGTTTTTT CASPSERGGKTGELFF TRBV19 TRBD2 TRBJ2-2 -
TGTGCCTGGATCAGGGCGATGGGGACTGAAGCTTTCTTT CAWIRAMGTEAFF TRBV30 - TRBJ1-1 -
TGCAGCGTTGAGGGCAGGGGCCGGTACGAGCAGTACTTC CSVEGRGRYEQYF TRBV29-1 - TRBJ2-7 -
TGTGCCAGCAGTTACAGGCAGGGGGCGCAGGGCGAGCAGTACTTC CASSYRQGAQGEQYF TRBV6-5 TRBD1 TRBJ2-7 -
TGCGCCAGCAGCCTCGGCTCATCGACAGGGAGAGCTTTCTTT CASSLGSSTGRAFF TRBV5-1 TRBD1 TRBJ1-1 once
TGCAGCGGTTATAGGCCGGGACAGGGCCAGTGGGAGCTGTTTTTT CSGYRPGQGQWELFF TRBV29-1 TRBD1 TRBJ2-2 once
TGTGCCAGCAGTGAATCCGGGACAGGGCTAGGTGAAAAACTGTTTTTT CASSESGTGLGEKLFF TRBV25-1 TRBD1 TRBJ1-4 -
TGCAGCGTTGGGGGAGGCGATGAAAAACTGTTTTTT CSVGGGDEKLFF TRBV29-1 - TRBJ1-4 -
TGCGCCAGCAGCGGGGGGATATTTAATGAAAAACTGTTTTTT CASSGGIFNEKLFF TRBV5-1 - TRBJ1-4 -
TGTGCCAGCAGCCGAACCGGAAGGAGGGATTCACCCCTCCACTTT CASSRTGRRDSPLHF TRBV13 - TRBJ1-6 -
TGTGCCAGCAGCTTAGTCGGAGCACGGGGCACAGATACGCAGTATTTT CASSLVGARGTDTQYF TRBV7-2 - TRBJ2-3 -
TGCGCCAGCAGCGGGACAGGGCTTTACAATGAGCAGTTCTTC CASSGTGLYNEQFF TRBV5-1 TRBD1 TRBJ2-1 -
TGTGCCAGCAAAGCGGGGGGCACCTACAATGAGCAGTTCTTC CASKAGGTYNEQFF TRBV2 TRBD2 TRBJ2-1 -
TGTGCCAGCAGGATTACAGGTCAGGCCACTGAAGCTTTCTTT CASRITGQATEAFF TRBV27 - TRBJ1-1 -
TGTGCCACCAGCAGAGATCGGGCGGGGGTAGTCAACGAGCAGTACTTC CATSRDRAGVVNEQYF TRBV15 TRBD2 TRBJ2-7 -
TGTGCCAGTAGTATTTTTCCGTACAATGAGCAGTTCTTC CASSIFPYNEQFF TRBV19 - TRBJ2-1 -
TGTGCCAGCAGTTATGGGCAGGGATTGGAAGCTTTCTTT CASSYGQGLEAFF TRBV6-5 - TRBJ1-1 -
TGTGCCAGCAGCTCGACTAGCGGGGGGGCCCATAGCACAGATACGCAGTATTTT CASSSTSGGAHSTDTQYF TRBV7-9 TRBD2 TRBJ2-3 -
TGTGCCAGCAGCTTAGGCCAGTCAGATACGCAGTATTTT CASSLGQSDTQYF TRBV7-9 - TRBJ2-3 -
TGCGCCAGCAGCCAAGTCAGAGGGGGCGAAGGCGGATACGAGCAGTACTTC CASSQVRGGEGGYEQYF TRBV4-1 TRBD1 TRBJ2-7 -
TGCGCCAGCAGCCCTCTTGGGGGCTGGGGAACAGATACGCAGTATTTT CASSPLGGWGTDTQYF TRBV5-1 - TRBJ2-3 -
TGTGCCAGCAGCTGGAGAGGACAGGGGGAACTTACGTTGGAGTACTTC CASSWRGQGELTLEYF TRBV5-5 TRBD1 TRBJ2-7 once
TGCGCCAGCAGCTTGGGACAGGGCGTTCTTAGTAGAGCTTTCTTT CASSLGQGVLSRAFF TRBV5-1 TRBD1 TRBJ1-1 -
TGTGCCAGCAGCCCCGCGGCGGGGGAGCAGTTCTTC CASSPAAGEQFF TRBV14 - TRBJ2-1 -
TGCGCCAGCAGCCCGAGACAGGGGTCACCTTATGGCTACACCTTC CASSPRQGSPYGYTF TRBV5-1 TRBD1 TRBJ1-2 -
TGTGCCAGCAACCCCAGGGCCCCAAACACTGAAGCTTTCTTT CASNPRAPNTEAFF TRBV2 - TRBJ1-1 -
TGTGCCAGCAACCTCCGGGGGGGGTCCTACAATGAGCAGTTCTTC CASNLRGGSYNEQFF TRBV5-4 TRBD2 TRBJ2-1 -
TGTGCCACCAGTGACCGAAACTTTGGCTACACCTTC CATSDRNFGYTF TRBV24-1 - TRBJ1-2 -
TGTGCCTGGAGTGCTGGCCAGGGGGGTTGGCCCCAGCATTTT CAWSAGQGGWPQHF TRBV30 TRBD1 TRBJ1-5 -
TGTGCCAGCAGCTCGATCTATAGCAATCAGCCCCAGCATTTT CASSSIYSNQPQHF TRBV5-6 - TRBJ1-5 -
TGTGCCAGCCTAAAGGCCGGGACAGGGTATCAGGAAGCTTTCTTT CASLKAGTGYQEAFF TRBV3-1/TRBV3-2 TRBD1 TRBJ1-1 -
TGCAGTGCAAGCGCCCATGAGCAGTTCTTC CSASAHEQFF TRBV20-1 - TRBJ2-1 few
TGCGCCAGCAGGGGAGTTGGCGGCTACACCTTC CASRGVGGYTF TRBV10-2 - TRBJ1-2 -
TGTGCCAGTAGTAAGGGACAGGGGACTGAAGCTTTCTTT CASSKGQGTEAFF TRBV19 TRBD1 TRBJ1-1 -
TGTGCCAGCAGCTTGGGTCAGGCCCTACATGCACCTAACTATGGCTACACCTTC CASSLGQALHAPNYGYTF TRBV5-4 - TRBJ1-2 -
TGTGCCGGATCTCTCATACTAGCGGGGGGGCTGAGCGGGGAGCTGTTTTTT CAGSLILAGGLSGELFF TRBV30 TRBD2 TRBJ2-2 -
TGTGCCAGCAGCTCTAAGACTAGCGGGGGGGGAGACATTCAGTACTTC CASSSKTSGGGDIQYF TRBV5-4 TRBD2 TRBJ2-4 once
TGTGCCTGGACCTCTCACGGGGAACCTAATGAAAAACTGTTTTTT CAWTSHGEPNEKLFF TRBV30 - TRBJ1-4 -
TGTGCCAGCAGCGCTATTCTAGCGGGGCCCCAAGAGACCCAGTACTTC CASSAILAGPQETQYF TRBV9 TRBD2 TRBJ2-5 many
TGCGCCAGCAGCCAGATGGGGGGGGCGCGAAACACCGGGGAGCTGTTTTTT CASSQMGGARNTGELFF TRBV4-1 - TRBJ2-2 -
TGTGCCAGCAGCTTTACCGGGACTAGGGTCGATGAGCAGTTCTTC CASSFTGTRVDEQFF TRBV3-1/TRBV3-2 TRBD2 TRBJ2-1 -
TGTGCCAGTAGTATTGGACTAGCGGGGGGACAAGAGACCCAGTACTTC CASSIGLAGGQETQYF TRBV19 TRBD2 TRBJ2-5 -
TGCGCCAGCAGCCAAGGAGTAACCGGGGAGCTGTTTTTT CASSQGVTGELFF TRBV5-1 - TRBJ2-2 -
TGCGCCAGCAGCGTGACAGGGGCGAAGAACACTGAAGCTTTCTTT CASSVTGAKNTEAFF TRBV5-1 TRBD1 TRBJ1-1 once
TGTGCCAGCAGCTTGGCCGGCGGGGGAGATTACAATGAGCAGTTCTTC CASSLAGGGDYNEQFF TRBV5-4 TRBD2 TRBJ2-1 -
TGTGCCAGCAGCACCGGGACTAGCATAGGGTATTTT CASSTGTSIGYF TRBV6-2/TRBV6-3 TRBD2 TRBJ2-3 -